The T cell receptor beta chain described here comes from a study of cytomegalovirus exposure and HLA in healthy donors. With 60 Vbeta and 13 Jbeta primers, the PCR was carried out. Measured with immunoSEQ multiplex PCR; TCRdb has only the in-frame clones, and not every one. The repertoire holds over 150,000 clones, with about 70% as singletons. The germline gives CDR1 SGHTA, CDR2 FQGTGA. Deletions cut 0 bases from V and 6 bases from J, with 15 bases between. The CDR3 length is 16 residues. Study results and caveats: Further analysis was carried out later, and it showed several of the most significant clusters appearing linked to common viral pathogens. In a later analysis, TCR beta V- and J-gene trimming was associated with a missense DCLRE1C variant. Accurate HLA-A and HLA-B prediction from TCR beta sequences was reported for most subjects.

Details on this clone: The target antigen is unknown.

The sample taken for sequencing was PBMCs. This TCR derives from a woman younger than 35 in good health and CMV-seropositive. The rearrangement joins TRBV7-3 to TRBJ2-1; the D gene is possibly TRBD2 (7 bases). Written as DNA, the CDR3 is TGTGCCAGCAGCTTAACGGGGGCGGGAGATGGCAATGAGCAGTTCTTC. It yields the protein CASSLTGAGDGNEQFF.